The 26 T cell receptor beta chains below were found in one sample sequenced in a study of T cell responses to AZD1222 COVID-19 vaccine. The data were produced by immunoSEQ multiplex PCR, yet TCRdb's version contains in-frame clones alone and is incomplete. The sample shows some 160,000 clones, roughly 93% of them seen only once. Source: peripheral blood, taken on day 0 of AZD1222 vaccination. The source of these receptors is an adult in good health.

The CDR3 DNA reads as TGTGCCAGCAGCCAAGCCTTGGCAGATGAAAAACTGTTTTTT. This gives the protein CASSQALADEKLFF. This chain connects TRBV4-2 to TRBJ1-4, with unresolved D. The CDR3 runs to 14 residues. The V end lost 1 base, the J end lost 6 bases, and 9 bases lay between the germline ends. Germline V gene lookup returns CDR1 LGHNA and CDR2 YNFKEQ.

The chain couples TRBV7-2 to TRBJ1-1, with D possibly being TRBD1 (5 bases). CDR3 size: 16 residues. Per the germline V gene, CDR1 is SGHTA and CDR2 is FQGNSA. Trimming pared 6 bases from V and 5 bases from J, leaving 22 bases between. This CDR3 reads CASRRPLEWGGTEAFF. DNA of the CDR3: TGTGCCAGCAGACGCCCGCTTGAGTGGGGGGGGACTGAAGCTTTCTTT.

The chain links TRBV5-1 to TRBJ1-2, with unresolved D. V was trimmed by 3 bases and J by 5 bases, leaving 20 bases between them. Looked up from germline, CDR1 is SGHRS and CDR2 is YFSETQ. This CDR3 has 16 residues. The CDR3 region has the DNA TGCGCCAGCAGCTCAGGTACGGGCCACGCTCCTTATGGCTACACCTTC. Translation gives CASSSGTGHAPYGYTF.

Here the CDR3 DNA reads TGCGCCAGCAGCCACCTCACTCCGGGACAACTCAACACCGGGGAGCTGTTTTTT. Translating it yields CASSHLTPGQLNTGELFF. The V call is TRBV4-1, the J call TRBJ2-2; TRBD1 might be the D (6 bases). V was trimmed by 3 bases and J by 2 bases, leaving 19 bases between them. From germline, CDR1 is MGHRA and CDR2 YSYEKL. CDR3 length equals 18 residues.

The chain has TRBV5-6 and TRBJ2-1; possibly TRBD1 for D (6 bases). Trimming shortened V by 2 bases and J by 3 bases, and 9 bases separated the two germline ends. The CDR3 sequence is 14 residues long. Germline CDR1 reads SGHDT; CDR2 reads YYEEEE. This CDR3 is CASSFRGIYNEQFF. The DNA of the CDR3 is TGTGCCAGCAGCTTTAGGGGGATCTACAATGAGCAGTTCTTC.

The chain carries TRBV6-5 and TRBJ1-1, with unresolved D. The CDR3 is made up of 13 amino acids. Trimming pared 2 bases from V and 8 bases from J, leaving 12 bases between. Germline loops: CDR1 MNHEY, CDR2 SVGAGI. The CDR3 bases are TGTGCCAGCAGTTACGTGTCAGGACGAGAAGCTTTCTTT. Protein sequence: CASSYVSGREAFF.

About this clone: Germline and junction disagree at one end, which may indicate a read error. The rearrangement links TRBV18 to TRBJ1-6; possible D gene TRBD1, 6 bases. Germline lookup yields CDR1 KGHSH and CDR2 LQKENI. The CDR3 has 15 amino acids. In nucleotides, the CDR3 is TGTGCCAGCTCCGGTGGGGGCTCCAATAATTCACCCCTCCACTTT. It encodes CASSGGGSNNSPLHF. Using reference TRBV18 and TRBJ1-6 for the parts outside the CDR3, the full variable domain is NAGVMQNPRHLVRRRGQEARLRCSPMKGHSHVYWYRQLPEEGLKFMVYLQKENIIDESGMPKERFSAEFPKEGPSILRIQQVVRGDSAAYFCASSGGGSNNSPLHFGNGTRLTVT.

The CDR3 region is CASSPTGGTGTDTQYF. CDR3 sequence (DNA): TGTGCCAGCAGCCCCACAGGGGGCACCGGCACAGATACGCAGTATTTT. This chain joins TRBV7-9 and TRBJ2-3, with TRBD1 matching 9 bases. The V gene end was trimmed by 5 bases and the J gene end by 1 base; junction bases not matched to a gene: 7. The CDR3 runs 16 residues. CDR1 is SEHNR and CDR2 is FQNEAQ in the germline V gene (reference sequence). The entire variable domain, with the rest obtained from reference TRBV7-9 and TRBJ2-3, is as follows: DTGVSQNPRHKITKRGQNVTFRCDPISEHNRLYWYRQTLGQGPEFLTYFQNEAQLEKSRLLSDRFSAERPKGSFSTLEIQRTEQGDSAMYLCASSPTGGTGTDTQYFGPGTRLTVL.

The chain couples TRBV6-5 to TRBJ1-1, with D perhaps TRBD1 (5 bases). V lost 8 bases and J 3 bases, leaving 16 bases between the germline ends. This CDR3 has 14 residues. Looked up from germline, CDR1 is MNHEY and CDR2 is SVGAGI. CDR3 DNA sequence: TGTGCCAGCTATGTAAAGGGGAGACACACTGAAGCTTTCTTT. Protein: CASYVKGRHTEAFF.

The V and J genes are TRBV5-4 and TRBJ2-2, with 8 bases lining up with TRBD2. With 4 bases clipped from V and 6 bases from J, the junction kept 5 bases outside the gene matches. Germline V CDR1 and CDR2: SGHNT, YYREEE (reference sequence). CDR3 length: 14 amino acids. The CDR3 here is CASSLGLGAGELFF. The CDR3 DNA follows: TGTGCCAGCAGCCTGGGACTAGGGGCCGGGGAGCTGTTTTTT.

V is TRBV19 and J is TRBJ1-2; 7 bases fit TRBD1. The germline V gene encodes CDR1 LNHDA and CDR2 SQIVND (reference sequence). The J segment lost 4 bases and the V segment lost 1 base, leaving 3 bases of the junction unmatched. This CDR3 comprises 14 residues. The chain's CDR3 is CASSIANRGYGYTF. DNA for the CDR3: TGTGCCAGTAGTATAGCGAACAGGGGCTATGGCTACACCTTC.

This chain links TRBV12-3 or TRBV12-4 with TRBJ1-6; no clear D gene. The CDR3 length is 12 residues. The V and J ends lost 3 bases and 8 bases respectively, with 5 bases between them. The CDR3: CASSFWDSPLHF. The CDR3 DNA reads TGTGCCAGCAGTTTCTGGGATTCACCCCTCCACTTT.

The rearrangement links TRBV4-2 to TRBJ1-5, with 9 bases fitting TRBD1. CDR1 is LGHNA, CDR2 YNFKEQ, per germline. V lost 1 base to trimming and J lost 7 bases; unmatched junction nucleotides: 17. This CDR3 comprises 19 residues. DNA for the CDR3: TGTGCCAGCAGCCAAGCCCACATAAGCTCCGGGACAGGGTACCAGCCCCAGCATTTT. Translation: CASSQAHISSGTGYQPQHF.

The rearrangement joins TRBV19 to TRBJ1-3; TRBD1 might be the D (5 bases). The germline V gene encodes CDR1 LNHDA and CDR2 SQIVND (reference sequence). This CDR3 has 19 amino acids. Deletions cut 1 base from V and 0 bases from J, with 19 bases between. The CDR3 sequence: CASSIGGLTILSSGNTIYF. DNA for the CDR3: TGTGCCAGTAGTATAGGGGGCCTCACAATCCTGAGCTCTGGAAACACCATATATTTT.

The chain recombines TRBV5-1 with TRBJ2-7; D not resolved. CDR3 length: 14 residues. V dropped 6 bases and J dropped 1 base, with 14 bases sitting between them. Per germline, CDR1 SGHRS and CDR2 YFSETQ. The CDR3 sequence: CASKKESLSYEQYF. Written as DNA, the CDR3 is TGCGCCAGCAAGAAAGAGAGTCTTTCCTACGAGCAGTACTTC.

This chain connects TRBV14 to TRBJ1-4, with no clear D. The CDR3 is 17 amino acids. V was clipped by 0 bases and J by 8 bases, with 19 bases between them. The V gene's germline CDR1 is SGHDN and CDR2 FVKESK. CDR3 coding DNA: TGTGCCAGCAGCCAAGATTCTCTTTCGGGGATTGGGGAAAAACTGTTTTTT. It specifies CASSQDSLSGIGEKLFF.

V gene TRBV2 combines with J gene TRBJ2-1; D may be TRBD1 (6 bases). The CDR3 runs to 15 residues. Per the germline V gene, CDR1 is SNHLY and CDR2 is FYNNEI. V was shortened by 0 bases and J by 2 bases, with 8 bases between the two germline ends. The DNA for the CDR3 is TGTGCCAGCAGTGAAGCGCAGGGGACCTACAATGAGCAGTTCTTC. Translated: CASSEAQGTYNEQFF.

V is TRBV5-1 and J is TRBJ2-7, with TRBD1 identical over 7 bases. The trim removed 0 bases at V and 2 bases at J, leaving 2 bases unmatched. This CDR3 comprises 14 residues. Germline V lookup: CDR1 SGHRS, CDR2 YFSETQ. The CDR3 DNA follows: TGCGCCAGCAGCTTGGAAGGGGGCCCCTACGAGCAGTACTTC. This encodes CASSLEGGPYEQYF.

This clone was observed once. The chain uses TRBV28 and TRBJ1-4; TRBD1 aligns across 9 bases. The germline V gene has CDR1 MDHEN and CDR2 SYDVKM. The CDR3 extends over 14 amino acids. J was trimmed by 2 bases and V by 7 bases; bases with no gene match: 2. The CDR3 region has the DNA TGTGCCAGCAACACAGGGGGCACTAATGAAAAACTGTTTTTT. Translation: CASNTGGTNEKLFF.

The gene calls are TRBV28 and TRBJ1-2, with D possibly TRBD1 on 6 matching bases. This CDR3 is built from 13 residues. Trimming shortened V by 6 bases and J by 4 bases, and 12 bases separated the two germline ends. Germline loops: CDR1 MDHEN, CDR2 SYDVKM. CDR3 residues: CASRLRTAYGYTF. Here the CDR3 DNA reads TGTGCCAGCAGGCTCAGGACAGCCTATGGCTACACCTTC.

This chain uses TRBV19 with TRBJ1-1, with D perhaps matching TRBD1 (5 bases). Trimming took 1 base from V and 1 from J, leaving 7 bases between them. Germline V gene lookup returns CDR1 LNHDA and CDR2 SQIVND (reference sequence). This CDR3 spans 14 amino acids. For the CDR3, the DNA is TGTGCCAGTAGTATAGGAAGGGGGAACACTGAAGCTTTCTTT. It encodes CASSIGRGNTEAFF.

This sequence joins TRBV7-9 and TRBJ2-5; D call uncertain. CDR1 is SEHNR and CDR2 is FQNEAQ in the germline V gene (reference sequence). The CDR3 runs 13 residues. Trimming left V 2 bases short and J 3 bases short, with 7 bases between. The CDR3 spells CASSLRLEETQYF. For the CDR3, the DNA is TGTGCCAGCAGCTTAAGGCTAGAAGAGACCCAGTACTTC.

V is TRBV21-1 and J is TRBJ1-1; TRBD1, the table's D call, lacks a check against the DNA. TRBV21-1 is described as a pseudogene. This CDR3 has 15 amino acids. The chain's CDR3 is CASSSRQGLNTEAFF. The DNA of the CDR3 is TGTGCCAGCAGCTCAAGACAGGGGTTGAACACTGAAGCTTTCTTT.

The chain joins TRBV19 to TRBJ2-2; D might be TRBD1 (6 bases). Trimming took off 7 bases at V and 6 bases at J, with 18 bases between the two ends. This CDR3 has 15 residues. The V gene's germline CDR1 is LNHDA and CDR2 SQIVND (reference sequence). CDR3 DNA sequence: TGTGCCAGTAAGAGAGGGGCAGGGGAACCCGGGGAGCTGTTTTTT. This translates into CASKRGAGEPGELFF.

This rearrangement joins TRBV19 to TRBJ2-3; 12 bases map to TRBD2. Trimming removed 5 bases from V and 6 bases from J; junction bases left unmatched: 6. CDR3 length: 15 amino acids. Germline V lookup: CDR1 LNHDA, CDR2 SQIVND (reference sequence). The CDR3 protein is CASSQTSGGRDTQYF. The DNA of the CDR3 is TGTGCCAGTAGTCAAACTAGCGGGGGGAGGGATACGCAGTATTTT.

Written as DNA, the CDR3 is TGCGCCAGCAGCCAAGAAGTCTCCCGCCCACTGTTTTTT. Its translation is CASSQEVSRPLFF. The chain links TRBV4-1 to TRBJ1-4; D not certain. Germline assignment: CDR1 MGHRA and CDR2 YSYEKL. V gave up 0 bases and J gave up 13 bases, with 12 bases separating them. The CDR3 is 13 amino acids.